In this sample, the clone carrying this TCR beta chain turned up many times. Its antigen is unknown. A quantitative 5'-RACE method, one with molecular barcodes, was used to make TCR beta libraries. MiXCR was run by TCRdb on the 5' RACE reads, yielding one entry per CDR3 protein. The sample lists 85,000 to 100,000 distinct CDR3 sequences, approximately 9% occurring once. The sample comes from a study of CD8 T cells in ankylosing spondylitis. General study points: Earlier reports found some motif variants in synovial fluid and blood in reactive arthritis.

Germline values: CDR1 SQVTM, CDR2 ANQGSEA. The V gene lost 5 bases and the J gene lost 5 bases, with 22 bases spanning the gap. CDR3 length equals 15 residues. This TCR was recovered from a male donor with ankylosing spondylitis or in good health (not recorded which). The specimen was blood, either unsorted or a sorted T cell fraction (not recorded which). V usage is TRBV29-1 and J usage is TRBJ2-7, with D possibly TRBD2 on 5 matching bases. This chain's CDR3 is CSVTARRGSNNEQYF. The DNA for the CDR3 is TGCAGCGTTACGGCCCGCCGGGGATCTAACAACGAGCAGTACTTC.